The entry that follows covers one T cell receptor beta chain sequence. The specificity of this receptor is unknown. The data are from a study of cytomegalovirus exposure and HLA in healthy donors (dated by TCRdb to 2017 to 2019). In the study overall: An earlier analysis of some 550 of the donors reported about 250 Gb of sequence data and around 110 million unique TCR beta sequences from about 200 million T cells. An early release that covered around 590 HLA-typed donors contained 300 to 350 gigabases of sequencing data and 85 million to 100 million unique TCR sequences. Among the approximately 420 genotyped donors, 81% belonged to the genetic ancestry cluster associated with self-reported Caucasian donors. The study aimed to test whether signatures of past pathogen exposure could be identified by cataloging public T cell receptors. The study used immunosequencing to profile the T cell repertoires of 600 to 850 subjects and linked those repertoires to cytomegalovirus serostatus. A separate validation cohort of about 110 different subjects was used in addition to the roughly 670-subject first cohort. The study combined high-throughput TCR immunosequencing, statistical association of individual TCRs with disease status, and machine learning to predict cytomegalovirus infection status. A later analysis re-analyzed previously published TCR beta repertoires from 666 donors and added high-resolution HLA genotyping to study TCR occurrence patterns. In the later analysis, no new phenotypic data were used to find candidate immune exposures; instead, reliance was placed on TCR beta sequences and their occurrence across donors. An earlier analysis of several hundred of the donors used high-throughput TCR beta sequencing to judge whether each TCR beta V gene segment behaved as functional or pseudogenic. Alongside the repertoire data, information on donor age, sex, ethnicity and CMV serostatus was compiled. A later genetic analysis took genome-wide SNP genotypes for about 55% of the roughly 700 donors and used that subset as a discovery cohort. Every discovery cohort repertoire had been produced on one sequencing platform. HLA typing included class I and class II loci at four-digit resolution. Typing coverage differed by locus: A, B, C, DRB1 and DQB1 were typed in roughly 620-640 donors, DQA1 in 522, DPA1 in some 610, and DPB1 in roughly 450. A handful of DR-DQ haplotypes were handled as single units for association and clustering because linkage in the cohort was strong. Across 398 genotyped donors of the cohort, an average of approximately 240,000 unique TCR beta nucleotide sequences per donor were sequenced, and roughly 20% of those sequences were non-productive.

Here V drops 2 bases and J drops 5 bases, and the junction holds 3 bases not matched to any gene. Including cysteine and phenylalanine, the CDR3 has 15 amino acids. Just the 45-base CDR3 DNA is kept, in frame starting at base 1. Sequences LNHNV (CDR1) and YYDKDF (CDR2) are obtained from the germline V gene (reference sequence). The library was made by the immunoSEQ multiplex PCR assay. A mixture of 60 forward primers for TCR Vbeta segments and 13 reverse primers for TCR Jbeta segments was used in the multiplex PCR. Amplification of the CDR3 region of rearranged TCR beta genes was performed with a multiplex PCR assay on genomic DNA. On the Illumina HiSeq System, the amplified TCR beta libraries were sequenced as 87-base-pair reads. Per the source publication's procedure: A later analysis tallied around 80 million unique TCR beta chains across the 666 repertoires, and approximately 12 million of those chains were shared by two or more donors. Raw reads were error-corrected and collapsed into unique sequences with a nearest-neighbor algorithm that merged closely related sequences to remove PCR and sequencing errors. To assign V, D and J gene segments, CDR3 sequences were aligned to IMGT reference sequences. For a sequence to be retained, a match of at least six nucleotides was required to both a V gene segment and a J gene segment. Rearrangements were called productive when the CDR3 lacked stop codons and stayed in frame with V and J; all others were non-productive. CDR3 was defined by IMGT convention, running from the second conserved V-encoded cysteine to the conserved J-encoded phenylalanine. Sequences without an unambiguous match to a single V gene segment were excluded from the earlier analysis of approximately 600 of the donors. In an earlier analysis of 450 to 750 of the donors, a V segment was called functional when productive rearrangements were above 56.7%, and segregating when the standard deviation between donors exceeded 5%. A statistical classification framework was developed to diagnose cytomegalovirus status using the catalog of TCR beta chain sequences. In a later analysis, V and J genes were assigned by comparing TCR nucleotide sequences against IMGT/GENE-DB human TR gene sequences. In a later analysis, CDR3 sequences and most-parsimonious VDJ recombination scenarios were assigned using the TCRdist pipeline. In a later analysis, every TCR beta chain was defined by the combination of its CDR3 amino acid sequence and its V-gene family, and reads without a unique V-gene family were dropped. In a later analysis, around 650 highly shared, low-generation-probability nucleotide sequences were removed to address suspected cross-contamination and a sequencing artifact. In a later analysis, a clonal expansion index for each public chain was calculated from normalized within-repertoire ranks of inferred template counts. In a later analysis, generation probabilities were computed using a VDJ recombination model fitted to out-of-frame rearrangements, and the results were checked against IGoR. A later analysis scored TCR-TCR, TCR-HLA and TCR-CMV co-occurrence with hypergeometric tests, applying a repertoire-size bias correction to TCR pairs. A later analysis estimated false discovery rates by permuting HLA or CMV assignments 20 times. In a later analysis, co-occurring TCRs were grouped with DBSCAN, and TCRdist sequence similarity was added when clustering was performed within HLA-allele-positive subsets. Repertoires with fewer than 30,000 or more than 120,000 public chains were left out of co-occurrence clustering, as were about 5 repertoires with anomalous nucleotide sharing. TCRdb retrieved this table from immuneACCESS and kept in-frame rearrangements only. Not all clones are present; in checked studies, unresolved V genes account for under half, and no reason is known for the remainder. V and J calls and clone size follow that table, whereas D and trimming were derived from the DNA. The table for this sample lists roughly 35,000 clones. The ten largest clonotypes hold 3% to 3.5% of the sample.

The cohort comprised fewer than 700 healthy bone marrow donors. At the time of sampling, all cohort members were nominally healthy, though unrecorded immune exposures were likely present. The donor was CMV seropositive and belonged to the group of 250 to 300 seropositive cohort members. A peripheral blood sample was collected from each donor, and TCR beta sequencing was performed on peripheral blood mononuclear cells. Genomic DNA extraction from the blood cell samples was performed with the Qiagen DNeasy Blood Extraction Kit. Paper-wide results and their limitations: In a later analysis, the rate of TCR association differed among HLA loci, with DRB1 alleles having the most associated TCRs and HLA-C alleles having the fewest. Roughly uniform sequencing depth across donors was assumed in presence/absence analyses, although this assumption may not hold. In vitro tests confirmed that three of the cytomegalovirus-associated TCR beta chains recognize cytomegalovirus antigens. According to the authors, the approach could potentially be generalized to other disease states and immunological phenotypes. In an earlier analysis of around 500 of the donors, most TCR beta V segments appeared in productive rearrangements about 87% or about 30% of the time, broadly matching IMGT annotations. In both the original and validation cohorts, the classifier was reported to diagnose cytomegalovirus status with high specificity and sensitivity. HLA typing was unavailable for some donors at each locus, so association tests used only the typed subset. Several of the top co-occurrence clusters appeared to be linked to parvovirus B19, influenza, CMV and Epstein-Barr virus, according to a later analysis. Linkage disequilibrium might explain the correlated functional status among segregating V segments, but an unknown experimental factor could not be excluded. In a later genetic analysis, fewer N-insertions in productive TCRs were reported among donors in an Asian-associated ancestry cluster than the roughly 700-donor mean. Immune exposure information for the cohort was limited to CMV serostatus. Most TCR sequences were seen in very few donors, while some public TCRs were found in many individuals. A total of some 180 TCR beta chains were listed by the study as associated with cytomegalovirus. A further reported finding was that TCR beta sequences accurately predicted the HLA-A and HLA-B alleles for most subjects in the first cohort. A later analysis found that most CMV-associated TCR beta chains appeared HLA-restricted, with HLA associations seemingly driven largely by CMV exposure. Specific HLA alleles were associated with 15,000 to 20,000 TCR beta sequences at a false discovery rate of 0.05 in a later analysis. Some IMGT-functional V segments, including TRBV6-2 and TRBV6-3, could not be told apart with the 87-base-pair reads, so those segments were excluded. A cluster of highly shared sequence variants was judged likely to be a technical artifact of the sequencing pipeline. Compared with equally common non-associated chains, HLA-associated TCR beta chains in a later analysis were more clonally expanded and had lower generation probabilities. This cohort had only TCR beta chains sequenced, and the lack of alpha or paired-chain data limited which features could be detected. Assigning TCR associations to individual alleles was difficult when HLA alleles, especially DR and DQ, strongly co-occurred. Some 15 rarely observed V segments, including chromosome 9 orphons, were excluded from the earlier analysis of some 590 of the donors because counts were too low. In a later genetic analysis, a missense DCLRE1C variant was associated with V-gene and J-gene trimming of TCR beta chains, and the association was replicated in an independent cohort.

Sequences were obtained from PBMCs. The sequence was collected from a middle-aged woman in good health and CMV-seropositive. Rearrangement joined TRBV15 to TRBJ1-4, with 9 bases in between that match TRBD1. The CDR3 corresponds to CATSRIGTGNEKLFF. The sequenced DNA is TGTGCCACCAGCAGAATCGGGACAGGGAATGAAAAACTGTTTTTT.